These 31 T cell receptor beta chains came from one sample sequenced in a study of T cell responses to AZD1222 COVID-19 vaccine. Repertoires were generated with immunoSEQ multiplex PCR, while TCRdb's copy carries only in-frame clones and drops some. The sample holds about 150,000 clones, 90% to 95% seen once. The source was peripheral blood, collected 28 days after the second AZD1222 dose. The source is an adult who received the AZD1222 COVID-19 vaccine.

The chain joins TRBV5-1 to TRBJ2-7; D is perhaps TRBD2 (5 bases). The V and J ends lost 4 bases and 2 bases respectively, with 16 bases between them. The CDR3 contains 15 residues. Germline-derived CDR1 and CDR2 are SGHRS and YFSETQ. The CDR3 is CASSTPFSATYEQYF. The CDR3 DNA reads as TGCGCCAGCAGCACCCCCTTTAGCGCAACCTACGAGCAGTACTTC.

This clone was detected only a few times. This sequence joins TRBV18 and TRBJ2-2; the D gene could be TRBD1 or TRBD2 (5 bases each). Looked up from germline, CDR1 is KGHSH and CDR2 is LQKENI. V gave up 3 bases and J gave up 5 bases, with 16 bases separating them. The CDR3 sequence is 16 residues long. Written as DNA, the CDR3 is TGTGCCAGCTCACCGTTTCCTGTTGGGGGAACCGGGGAGCTGTTTTTT. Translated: CASSPFPVGGTGELFF. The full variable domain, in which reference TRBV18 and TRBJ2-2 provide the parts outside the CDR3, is NAGVMQNPRHLVRRRGQEARLRCSPMKGHSHVYWYRQLPEEGLKFMVYLQKENIIDESGMPKERFSAEFPKEGPSILRIQQVVRGDSAAYFCASSPFPVGGTGELFFGEGSRLTVL.

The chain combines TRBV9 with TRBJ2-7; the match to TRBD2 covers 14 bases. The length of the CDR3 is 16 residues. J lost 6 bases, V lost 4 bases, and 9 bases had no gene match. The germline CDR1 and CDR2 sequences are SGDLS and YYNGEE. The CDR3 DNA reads TGTGCCAGCAGCCCAGGGACTAGCGGGAGTTTTGGCGAGCAGTACTTC. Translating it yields CASSPGTSGSFGEQYF.

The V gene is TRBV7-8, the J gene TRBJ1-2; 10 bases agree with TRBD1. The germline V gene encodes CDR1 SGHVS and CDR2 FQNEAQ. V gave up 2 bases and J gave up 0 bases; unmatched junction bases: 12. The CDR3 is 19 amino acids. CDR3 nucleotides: TGTGCCAGCAGCTTATATGGGGGGGACAGGGGAGATACTAACTATGGCTACACCTTC. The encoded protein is CASSLYGGDRGDTNYGYTF.

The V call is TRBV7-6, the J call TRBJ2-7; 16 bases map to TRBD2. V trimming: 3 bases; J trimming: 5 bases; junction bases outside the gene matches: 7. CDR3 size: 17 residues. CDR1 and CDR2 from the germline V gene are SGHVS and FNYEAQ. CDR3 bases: TGTGCCAGCAGCTTGGGACTAGCGGGAGGGCCGTTGAACGAGCAGTACTTC. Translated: CASSLGLAGGPLNEQYF.

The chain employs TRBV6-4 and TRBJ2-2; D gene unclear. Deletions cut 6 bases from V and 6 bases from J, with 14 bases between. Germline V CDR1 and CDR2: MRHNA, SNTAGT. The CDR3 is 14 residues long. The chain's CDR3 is CASSERRTAGELFF. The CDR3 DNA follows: TGTGCCAGCAGCGAGAGACGGACCGCCGGGGAGCTGTTTTTT.

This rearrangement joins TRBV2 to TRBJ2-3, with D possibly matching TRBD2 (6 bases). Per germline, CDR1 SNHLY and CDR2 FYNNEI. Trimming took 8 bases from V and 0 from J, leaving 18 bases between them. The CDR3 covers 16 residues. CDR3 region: CASLQSGTQSTDTQYF. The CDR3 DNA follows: TGTGCCAGCCTCCAATCAGGGACTCAAAGCACAGATACGCAGTATTTT.

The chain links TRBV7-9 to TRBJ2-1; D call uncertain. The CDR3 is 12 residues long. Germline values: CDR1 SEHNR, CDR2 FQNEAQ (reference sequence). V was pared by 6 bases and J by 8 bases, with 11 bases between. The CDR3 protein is CASSIRYDEQFF. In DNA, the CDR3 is TGTGCCAGCAGTATCAGATACGATGAGCAGTTCTTC.

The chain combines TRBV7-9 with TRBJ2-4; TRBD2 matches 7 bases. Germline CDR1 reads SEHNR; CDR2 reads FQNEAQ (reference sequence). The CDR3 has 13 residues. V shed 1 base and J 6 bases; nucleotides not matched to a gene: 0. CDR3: CASSLGGGNIQYF. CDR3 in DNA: TGTGCCAGCAGCTTAGGCGGGGGAAACATTCAGTACTTC. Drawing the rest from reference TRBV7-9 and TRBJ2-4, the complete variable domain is DTGVSQNPRHKITKRGQNVTFRCDPISEHNRLYWYRQTLGQGPEFLTYFQNEAQLEKSRLLSDRFSAERPKGSFSTLEIQRTEQGDSAMYLCASSLGGGNIQYFGAGTRLSVL.

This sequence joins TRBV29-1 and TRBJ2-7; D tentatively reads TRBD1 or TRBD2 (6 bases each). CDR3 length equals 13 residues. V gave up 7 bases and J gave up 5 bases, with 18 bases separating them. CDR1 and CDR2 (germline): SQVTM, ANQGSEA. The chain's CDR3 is CSGALGGTNEQYF. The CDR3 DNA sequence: TGCAGCGGCGCTCTAGGGGGGACCAACGAGCAGTACTTC.

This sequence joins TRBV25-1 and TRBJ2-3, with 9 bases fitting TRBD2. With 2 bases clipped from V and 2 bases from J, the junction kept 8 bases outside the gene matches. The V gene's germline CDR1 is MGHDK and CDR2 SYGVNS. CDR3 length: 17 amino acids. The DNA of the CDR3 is TGTGCCAGCAGTGAACCCACCTTAGCGGGAGCCACAGATACGCAGTATTTT. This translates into CASSEPTLAGATDTQYF.

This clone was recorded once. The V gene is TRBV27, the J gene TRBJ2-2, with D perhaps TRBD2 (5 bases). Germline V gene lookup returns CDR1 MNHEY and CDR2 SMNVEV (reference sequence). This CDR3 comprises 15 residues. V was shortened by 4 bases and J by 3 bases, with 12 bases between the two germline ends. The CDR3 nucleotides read TGTGCCAGCAGTTACCGGGGAAGGGACACCGGGGAGCTGTTTTTT. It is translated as CASSYRGRDTGELFF.

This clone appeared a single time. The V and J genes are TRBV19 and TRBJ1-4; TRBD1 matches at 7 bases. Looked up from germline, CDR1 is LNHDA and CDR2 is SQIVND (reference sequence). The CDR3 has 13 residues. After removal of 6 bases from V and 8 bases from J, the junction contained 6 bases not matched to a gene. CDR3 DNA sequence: TGTGCCAGTAGAGGACAGGCAGGGGAAAAACTGTTTTTT. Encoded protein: CASRGQAGEKLFF.

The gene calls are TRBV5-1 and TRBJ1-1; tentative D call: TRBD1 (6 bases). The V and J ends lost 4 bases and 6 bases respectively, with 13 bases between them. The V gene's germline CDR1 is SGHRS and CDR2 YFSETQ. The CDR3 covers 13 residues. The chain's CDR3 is CASSPGGRAEAFF. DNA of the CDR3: TGCGCCAGCAGCCCTGGGGGCAGGGCTGAAGCTTTCTTT.

This CDR3 is CASSYYEGGTQYF. CDR3 DNA: TGTGCCAGCAGTTATTATGAGGGAGGGACCCAGTACTTC. J is TRBJ2-5 and V is TRBV6-5; the D gene is possibly TRBD2 (6 bases). CDR1 and CDR2 (germline): MNHEY, SVGAGI. Trimming left V 3 bases short and J 7 bases short, with 12 bases between. The length of the CDR3 is 13 residues.

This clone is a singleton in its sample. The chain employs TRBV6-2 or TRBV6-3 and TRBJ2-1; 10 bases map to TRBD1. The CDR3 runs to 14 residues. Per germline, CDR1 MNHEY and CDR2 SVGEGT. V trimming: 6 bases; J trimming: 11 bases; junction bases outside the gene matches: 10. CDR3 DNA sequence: TGTGCCAGCAGCCCTAGGGGGACAGGGGTACAGCAGTTCTTC. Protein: CASSPRGTGVQQFF.

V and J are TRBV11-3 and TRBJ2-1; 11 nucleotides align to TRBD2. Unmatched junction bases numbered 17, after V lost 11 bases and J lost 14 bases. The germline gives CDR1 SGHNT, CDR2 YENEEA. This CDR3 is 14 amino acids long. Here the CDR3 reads CARETSGSWEDKFF. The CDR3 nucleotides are TGTGCCCGAGAAACTAGCGGGAGTTGGGAGGACAAGTTCTTC.

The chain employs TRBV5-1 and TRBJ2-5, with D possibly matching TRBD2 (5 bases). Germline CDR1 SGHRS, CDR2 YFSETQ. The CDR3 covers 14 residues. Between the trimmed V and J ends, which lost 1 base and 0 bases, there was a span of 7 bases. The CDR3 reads CASSLIGDQETQYF. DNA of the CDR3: TGCGCCAGCAGCTTGATCGGGGACCAAGAGACCCAGTACTTC.

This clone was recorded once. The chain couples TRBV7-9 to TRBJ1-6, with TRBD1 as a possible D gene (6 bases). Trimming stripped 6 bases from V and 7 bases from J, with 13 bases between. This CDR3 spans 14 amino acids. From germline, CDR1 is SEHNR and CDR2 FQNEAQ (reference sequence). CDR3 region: CASSPGGSNSPLHF. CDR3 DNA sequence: TGTGCCAGCAGTCCCGGGGGCTCGAATTCACCCCTCCACTTT.

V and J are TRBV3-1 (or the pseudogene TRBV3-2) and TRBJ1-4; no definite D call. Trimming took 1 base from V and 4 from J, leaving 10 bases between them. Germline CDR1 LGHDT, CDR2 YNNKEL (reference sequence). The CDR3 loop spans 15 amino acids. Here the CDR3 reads CASSQGRVDNEKLFF. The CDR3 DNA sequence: TGTGCCAGCAGCCAAGGGAGGGTCGATAATGAAAAACTGTTTTTT.

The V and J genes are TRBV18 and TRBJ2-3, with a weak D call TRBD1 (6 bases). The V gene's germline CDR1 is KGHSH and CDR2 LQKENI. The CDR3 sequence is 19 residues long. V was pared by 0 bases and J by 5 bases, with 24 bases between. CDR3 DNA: TGTGCCAGCTCACCACCCGACCGGACAGACGTCATTGCGAAAGATACGCAGTATTTT. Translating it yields CASSPPDRTDVIAKDTQYF.

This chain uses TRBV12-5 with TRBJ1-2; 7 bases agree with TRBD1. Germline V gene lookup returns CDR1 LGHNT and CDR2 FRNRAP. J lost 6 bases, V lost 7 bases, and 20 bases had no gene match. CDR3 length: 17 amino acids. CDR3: CASATQQGTVPHNGYTF. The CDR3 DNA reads TGTGCTAGTGCAACCCAACAGGGGACCGTGCCGCACAATGGCTACACCTTC.

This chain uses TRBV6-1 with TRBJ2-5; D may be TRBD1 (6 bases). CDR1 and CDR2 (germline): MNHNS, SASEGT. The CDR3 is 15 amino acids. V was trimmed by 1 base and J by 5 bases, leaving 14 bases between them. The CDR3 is CASSEETGRGETQYF. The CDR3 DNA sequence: TGTGCCAGCAGTGAAGAAACAGGGAGAGGGGAGACCCAGTACTTC.

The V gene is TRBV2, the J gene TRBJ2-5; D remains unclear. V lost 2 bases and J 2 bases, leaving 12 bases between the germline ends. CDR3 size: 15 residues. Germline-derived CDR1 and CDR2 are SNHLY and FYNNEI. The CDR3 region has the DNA TGTGCCAGCAGTGAACGATTCCCGCGGCAAGAGACCCAGTACTTC. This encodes CASSERFPRQETQYF.

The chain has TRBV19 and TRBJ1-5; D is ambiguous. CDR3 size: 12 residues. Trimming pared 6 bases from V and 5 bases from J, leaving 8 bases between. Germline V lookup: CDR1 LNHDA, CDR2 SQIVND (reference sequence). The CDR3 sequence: CASRFSDQPQHF. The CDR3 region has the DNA TGTGCCAGTAGATTTTCTGATCAGCCCCAGCATTTT.

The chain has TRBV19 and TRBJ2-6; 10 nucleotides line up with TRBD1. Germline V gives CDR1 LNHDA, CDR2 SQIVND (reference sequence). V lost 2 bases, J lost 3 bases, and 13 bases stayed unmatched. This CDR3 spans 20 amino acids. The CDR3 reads CASSITHQDRGPIGANVLTF. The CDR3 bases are TGTGCCAGTAGTATAACCCATCAAGACAGGGGGCCTATTGGGGCCAACGTCCTGACTTTC.

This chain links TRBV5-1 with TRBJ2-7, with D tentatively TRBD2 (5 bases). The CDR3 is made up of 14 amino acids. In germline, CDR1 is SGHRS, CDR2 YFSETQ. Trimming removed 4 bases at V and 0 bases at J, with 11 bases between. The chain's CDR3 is CASSASGSSYEQYF. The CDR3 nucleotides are TGCGCCAGCAGCGCAAGCGGAAGCTCCTACGAGCAGTACTTC.

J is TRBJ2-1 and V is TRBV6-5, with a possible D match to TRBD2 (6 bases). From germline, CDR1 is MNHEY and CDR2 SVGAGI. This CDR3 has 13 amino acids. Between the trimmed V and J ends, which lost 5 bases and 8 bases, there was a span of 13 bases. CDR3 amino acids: CASSRDWRYEQFF. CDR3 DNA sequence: TGTGCCAGCAGTAGGGACTGGCGGTATGAGCAGTTCTTC.

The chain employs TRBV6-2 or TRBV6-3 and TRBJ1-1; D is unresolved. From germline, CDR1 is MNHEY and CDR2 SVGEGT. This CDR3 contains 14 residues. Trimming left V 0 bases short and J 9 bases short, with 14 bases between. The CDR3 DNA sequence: TGTGCCAGCAGTTACTCAGGGATCAAGGGAAAAGCTTTCTTT. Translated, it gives CASSYSGIKGKAFF.

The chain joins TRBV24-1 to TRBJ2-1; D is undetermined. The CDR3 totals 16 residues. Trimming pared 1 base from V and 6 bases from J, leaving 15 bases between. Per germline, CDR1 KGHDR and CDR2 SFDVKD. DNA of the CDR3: TGTGCCACCAGTGATTTCCCCAGGAGAGTCCCCAATGAGCAGTTCTTC. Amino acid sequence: CATSDFPRRVPNEQFF.

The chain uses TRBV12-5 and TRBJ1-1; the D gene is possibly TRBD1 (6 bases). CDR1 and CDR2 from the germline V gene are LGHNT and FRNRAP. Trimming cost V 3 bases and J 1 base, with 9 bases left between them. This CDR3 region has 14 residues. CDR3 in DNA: TGTGCTAGTGGTTTCGGGACAAGGAACACTGAAGCTTTCTTT. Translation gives CASGFGTRNTEAFF.